The 23 T cell receptor beta chains below were found in one sample sequenced in a study of OX40 agonist ivuxolimab in advanced cancers. The protocol was immunoSEQ multiplex PCR, while the TCRdb copy is restricted to in-frame clones and leaves out a portion. The sample consists of 65,000 to 75,000 clones, nearly 90% of them appearing once. The source material was CD4+ or CD8+ T cells sorted from blood, sampled in a trial of the OX40 agonist ivuxolimab. These receptors came from an adult with an advanced solid tumor such as melanoma, head and neck, liver or kidney cancer.

This rearrangement joins TRBV7-2 to TRBJ2-1; 8 nucleotides line up with TRBD2. The V gene end was trimmed by 0 bases and the J gene end by 5 bases; junction bases not matched to a gene: 6. Germline V gene data show CDR1 as SGHTA and CDR2 as FQGNSA. The CDR3 totals 16 residues. CDR3 nucleotides: TGTGCCAGCAGCTTAGCGCAATTTAGCGGGAACAATGAGCAGTTCTTC. It specifies CASSLAQFSGNNEQFF.

The chain uses TRBV15 and TRBJ2-5; perhaps TRBD1 as D (5 bases). The V and J ends lost 0 bases and 1 base respectively, with 9 bases between them. Germline CDR1 LNHNV, CDR2 YYDKDF (reference sequence). The CDR3 has 15 amino acids. CDR3 amino acids: CATSRDTGGQETQYF. DNA for the CDR3: TGTGCCACCAGCAGAGATACAGGCGGCCAAGAGACCCAGTACTTC.

This chain links TRBV19 with TRBJ2-5; D is undetermined. The V gene lost 5 bases and the J gene lost 1 base, with 8 bases spanning the gap. The CDR3 extends over 13 amino acids. Germline V CDR1 and CDR2: LNHDA, SQIVND (reference sequence). CDR3 nucleotides: TGTGCCAGTAGTCAACATCCCCAAGAGACCCAGTACTTC. It encodes CASSQHPQETQYF.

This chain uses TRBV2 with TRBJ2-5; D call uncertain. This CDR3 is built from 10 residues. The germline CDR1 and CDR2 sequences are SNHLY and FYNNEI. V lost 6 bases and J 4 bases, leaving 3 bases between the germline ends. Here the CDR3 DNA reads TGTGCCAGCAGCCGAGAGACCCAGTACTTC. Protein product: CASSRETQYF.

This clone was counted once. This chain connects TRBV6-5 to TRBJ1-2; D gene unclear. The CDR3 contains 11 residues. Germline CDR1 MNHEY, CDR2 SVGAGI. Between the trimmed V and J ends, which lost 5 bases and 8 bases, there was a span of 9 bases. The CDR3, as DNA: TGTGCCAGCAGTAACGAAGGAGGCTACACCTTC. The encoded protein is CASSNEGGYTF.

This chain uses TRBV5-8 with TRBJ1-4; possible D gene TRBD1, 5 bases. Germline-derived CDR1 and CDR2 are SGHTS and YDEGEE. V was cut by 4 bases and J by 6 bases, with 10 bases left in between. The CDR3 loop spans 13 amino acids. The CDR3 DNA follows: TGTGCCAGCAGCAGGGACCGAGATGAAAAACTGTTTTTT. As protein: CASSRDRDEKLFF.

This sequence joins TRBV29-1 and TRBJ2-1; TRBD2 agrees at 11 bases. The CDR3 is made up of 13 amino acids. CDR1 is SQVTM, CDR2 ANQGSEA, per germline. V dropped 6 bases and J dropped 12; count of bases not matched to a gene: 10. In DNA form, the CDR3 reads TGCAGCGTCGGGACTAGCGGAGAAGGTGGGCAGTTCTTC. Translated, it gives CSVGTSGEGGQFF.

This chain uses TRBV5-6 with TRBJ2-1; D is unclear. CDR1 and CDR2 (germline): SGHDT, YYEEEE. This CDR3 has 15 amino acids. V was shortened by 0 bases and J by 0 bases, with 7 bases between the two germline ends. CDR3 sequence reads: CASSLARSSYNEQFF. The CDR3 DNA sequence: TGTGCCAGCAGCTTGGCTCGCAGCTCCTACAATGAGCAGTTCTTC.

The chain is built from TRBV7-8 and TRBJ2-7; D is unresolved. This CDR3 is 12 amino acids long. Trimming stripped 2 bases from V and 3 bases from J, with 5 bases between. Germline loops: CDR1 SGHVS, CDR2 FQNEAQ. CDR3 coding DNA: TGTGCCAGCAGCTTACCAGACTACGAGCAGTACTTC. Encoded protein: CASSLPDYEQYF.

This rearrangement joins TRBV30 to TRBJ1-1, with a tentative D call TRBD1 (5 bases). V lost 4 bases and J lost 10, with 13 bases in between. Germline assignment: CDR1 GTSNPN and CDR2 SVGIG (reference sequence). The CDR3 is made up of 11 amino acids. The CDR3 loop reads CAWMSQAVAFF. CDR3 nucleotide sequence: TGTGCCTGGATGTCACAGGCGGTAGCTTTCTTT.

The rearrangement uses TRBV19 and TRBJ1-5; TRBD1 is a possible D gene (6 bases). Per the germline V gene, CDR1 is LNHDA and CDR2 is SQIVND (reference sequence). The CDR3 is 16 amino acids. V was cut by 4 bases and J by 2 bases, with 15 bases left in between. The CDR3 DNA reads TGTGCCAGTAGTAGCCCAAGGGGGAATGGCAATCAGCCCCAGCATTTT. Protein sequence: CASSSPRGNGNQPQHF.

The chain employs TRBV5-4 and TRBJ2-2; 8 positions agree with TRBD2. The ends lost 5 bases at V and 4 bases at J; junction bases unmatched: 10. This CDR3 region has 16 residues. Germline loops: CDR1 SGHNT, CDR2 YYREEE (reference sequence). The CDR3 is CASSPDGRAATGELFF. The CDR3 coding sequence is TGTGCCAGCAGTCCGGACGGGAGGGCCGCCACCGGGGAGCTGTTTTTT.

V is TRBV4-3 and J is TRBJ1-4, with D hard to call. The V gene lost 1 base and the J gene lost 0 bases, with 9 bases spanning the gap. The CDR3 is 16 amino acids. The germline V gene encodes CDR1 LGHNA and CDR2 YSLEER. Here the CDR3 DNA reads TGCGCCAGCAGCCAAGCTCGAGGGTCAACTAATGAAAAACTGTTTTTT. Its translation is CASSQARGSTNEKLFF.

The CDR3 DNA follows: TGTGCCAGCAGCACCTTGGCGGGGTCCTACTCTCGGGAGCAGTTCTTC. Its translation: CASSTLAGSYSREQFF. The chain carries TRBV5-5 and TRBJ2-1; maybe TRBD2 (6 bases). Trimming removed 4 bases from V and 10 bases from J, with 24 bases in between. The length of the CDR3 is 16 residues. CDR1 and CDR2 from the germline V gene are SGHKS and YYEKEE (reference sequence).

The V and J genes are TRBV19 and TRBJ2-5, with TRBD1 matching over 11 bases. With V trimmed by 5 bases and J by 1 base, 6 bases remained unmatched. CDR3 size: 16 residues. Looked up from germline, CDR1 is LNHDA and CDR2 is SQIVND (reference sequence). The CDR3 DNA sequence: TGTGCCAGTAGTCTGGGGGGGACAGGGGGCCAAGAGACCCAGTACTTC. Its protein product is CASSLGGTGGQETQYF.

The J gene is TRBJ2-2, the V gene TRBV18, with 16 bases that match TRBD2. With V trimmed by 0 bases and J by 0 bases, 1 base remained unmatched. The CDR3 runs to 19 residues. Germline CDR1 and CDR2: KGHSH and LQKENI. CDR3: CASSPPGLAGGTNTGELFF. The CDR3 bases are TGTGCCAGCTCACCACCGGGACTAGCGGGAGGGACGAACACCGGGGAGCTGTTTTTT.

The gene calls are TRBV4-1 and TRBJ2-1, with 11 bases fitting TRBD1. Germline CDR1 reads MGHRA; CDR2 reads YSYEKL. V shed 3 bases, J shed 12 bases, and the junction held 10 bases outside the gene matches. This CDR3 has 15 amino acids. The DNA for the CDR3 is TGCGCCAGCAGCCAGGGGGACAGGGGGGCCAAGGGGCAGTTCTTC. The encoded protein is CASSQGDRGAKGQFF.

This chain connects TRBV5-8 to TRBJ2-3; D is ambiguous. This CDR3 spans 12 amino acids. Germline CDR1 SGHTS, CDR2 YDEGEE. V was cut by 2 bases and J by 1 base, with 2 bases left in between. CDR3 residues: CASSFGTDTQYF. In DNA, the CDR3 is TGTGCCAGCAGCTTTGGCACAGATACGCAGTATTTT.

This chain joins TRBV2 and TRBJ1-5; D remains unclear. V was pared by 2 bases and J by 5 bases, with 22 bases between. This CDR3 has 18 residues. Germline CDR1 SNHLY, CDR2 FYNNEI. DNA of the CDR3: TGTGCCAGCAGTGAAACAAAACGTACCGCCCAAGCCCATCAGCCCCAGCATTTT. It encodes CASSETKRTAQAHQPQHF.

This chain joins TRBV19 and TRBJ2-3; weak D call: TRBD1 (7 bases). The CDR3 spans 16 residues. Germline CDR1 LNHDA, CDR2 SQIVND (reference sequence). V dropped 6 bases and J dropped 6 bases, with 22 bases sitting between them. The CDR3 reads CASSPLAGTTGDTQYF. CDR3 bases: TGTGCCAGTAGCCCCCTGGCGGGAACGACAGGGGATACGCAGTATTTT.

V and J are TRBV6-5 and TRBJ1-1; maybe TRBD1 (5 bases). Per germline, CDR1 MNHEY and CDR2 SVGAGI. Trimming took 7 bases from V and 3 from J, leaving 18 bases between them. The CDR3 runs to 15 residues. CDR3 nucleotides: TGTGCCAGCACCCTAAACGAGGGAGGGGACACTGAAGCTTTCTTT. Encoded protein: CASTLNEGGDTEAFF.

The chain combines TRBV9 with TRBJ2-1, with D possibly matching TRBD2 (6 bases). Germline values: CDR1 SGDLS, CDR2 YYNGEE. Trimming took 2 bases from V and 0 from J, leaving 9 bases between them. The CDR3 loop spans 15 amino acids. CDR3 region: CASSVTTSSYNEQFF. DNA of the CDR3: TGTGCCAGCAGCGTTACGACTAGCTCCTACAATGAGCAGTTCTTC.

The chain is built from TRBV6-5 and TRBJ2-1; D remains unclear. The V end was cut by 0 bases, the J end by 6 bases, with 12 bases between. The CDR3 has 15 amino acids. From germline, CDR1 is MNHEY and CDR2 SVGAGI. Written as DNA, the CDR3 is TGTGCCAGCAGTTACTCGTCTGGATTTATCAATGAGCAGTTCTTC. This gives the protein CASSYSSGFINEQFF.